This T cell receptor beta chain was retrieved from a study of beta chain features in type 1 diabetes. cDNA synthesis used the whole RNA isolate, giving expressed TCRB sequences. Profiled with immunoSEQ multiplex PCR; TCRdb holds only in-frame clones, not every one. Among under 250,000 clones listed, roughly 30% were seen once. Deletions cut 8 bases from V and 10 bases from J, with 18 bases between. Germline values: CDR1 MNHNY, CDR2 SVGAGI (reference sequence). The CDR3 runs to 13 residues. Findings and limits, study-wide: Within each of all four CD4+ subsets, Type 1 diabetes patients had TCRB CDR3s that were moderately but significantly shorter. Compared to healthy donors, patients appeared to have naive, central memory and Treg TCRB repertoires that were more alike.

Concerning this clone itself: Its antigen remains unknown.

Cell sorting via CD45RO/CCR7/CD25/CD127/CD95/CD27 was performed to obtain CD4+ naive, central memory, regulatory and stem cell-like memory cells. The chain joins TRBV6-6 to TRBJ2-1; tentatively, D is TRBD1 (7 bases). This clonotype was obtained from a man under 40 in good health. The sample was central memory CD4+ T cells from blood. This chain's CDR3 is CASAGLRTGEQFF. The CDR3 DNA follows: TGTGCCAGCGCGGGACTCAGGACAGGCGAGCAGTTCTTC.